This is a list of T cell receptor beta chains from one sample in a study of neurological immune-mediated disorders. TCRdb ran MiXCR on the 5' RACE reads and lists one entry per CDR3 protein. The top ten clones hold 2.2% of a sample with about 46,000 distinct CDR3 sequences, around 2% of them seen once. Source material: PBMCs. Receptors were obtained from a woman between 35 and 50 years old with multiple sclerosis. Both conserved end residues are trimmed from each CDR3. Each record gives: clone size, J gene, V gene, CDR3 protein. The size field reads how often the clone was seen (once, few, many) or a class if it is expanded.

many,TRBJ2-5,TRBV20-1,SARDFLGWETQY
many,TRBJ1-5,TRBV9,ASSGPGQGSKPQH
many,TRBJ1-2,TRBV12-3/TRBV12-4,ASSSDTGSYGYT
many,TRBJ2-3,TRBV12-3/TRBV12-4,ASSPRTSGGVTDTQY
many,TRBJ2-1,TRBV20-1,SASGVVYNEQF
many,TRBJ2-7,TRBV5-1,ASRSQGALDEQY
many,TRBJ2-1,TRBV20-1,SARDIRNEQF
many,TRBJ2-3,TRBV20-1,SAIRTDTQY
many,TRBJ1-2,TRBV9,ASRTGTGRGGYT
few,TRBJ2-7,TRBV15,ATSRALVYEQY
many,TRBJ1-2,TRBV20-1,SAESNQGSGYGYT
many,TRBJ2-2,TRBV5-6,ASSKPGQNTGELF
many,TRBJ1-1,TRBV11-2,ASSLVMGVRNTEAF
many,TRBJ1-5,TRBV10-2,ASSDYGGFNQPQH
few,TRBJ1-1,TRBV6-5,ASTLTTGSRAF
many,TRBJ1-1,TRBV5-6,ASSETGLTEAF
many,TRBJ2-7,TRBV5-1,ASSLFTGFYEQY
many,TRBJ2-2,TRBV4-1,ASSQERGQGSGELF
many,TRBJ2-3,TRBV5-5,ASSLGPGAFTDTQY
many,TRBJ1-5,TRBV12-3/TRBV12-4,ASSWDSNQPQH
many,TRBJ2-1,TRBV20-1,SALSSGPYNEQF
many,TRBJ2-7,TRBV5-1,ASSLDAGMSYEQY
many,TRBJ2-7,TRBV6-6,ASRNGASGSYEQY
many,TRBJ1-1,TRBV7-9,ASSSDPGYEAF
many,TRBJ1-2,TRBV5-1,ASSPEGQGGYT
many,TRBJ2-7,TRBV25-1,ASSGTGGAFEQY
many,TRBJ2-1,TRBV12-3/TRBV12-4,ASSGGAFEQF
many,TRBJ2-7,TRBV10-3,AISRDSAYEQY
few,TRBJ2-1,TRBV15,ATSSQGLYNEQF
many,TRBJ2-1,TRBV6-5,ASSTGQGYNEQF